These T cell receptor beta chains were read from a single sample in a study of blood T cell repertoires in COVID-19. Profiled with immunoSEQ multiplex PCR; TCRdb holds only in-frame clones, not every one. The sample lists over 90,000 clones, 84% occurring once. The sequencing sample was made of peripheral blood. The receptor set was obtained from a man in his forties with active or convalescent COVID-19. Each CDR3 is given with its conserved first and last residue. Fields, in order: J gene, V gene, clone size, CDR3 protein. The size of a clone is reported for some rows only, either as once, few or many, or as a class for expanded clones.

>TRBJ1-1|TRBV19|.
CASIRSDRNTEAFF
>TRBJ1-6|TRBV19|.
CASSEEQGNSPLHF
>TRBJ2-7|TRBV7-3|.
CASSPQGAGSYEQYF
>TRBJ2-7|TRBV12-3/TRBV12-4|.
CASSLSRTSEQYF
>TRBJ1-1|TRBV29-1|.
CSAGQGSNLPEAFF
>TRBJ2-1|TRBV29-1|.
CSVLTSGGSSYNEQFF
>TRBJ1-1|TRBV27|once
CASSAGTANTEAFF
>TRBJ2-5|TRBV7-9|.
CASSLANRGGQETQYF
>TRBJ1-1|TRBV2|many
CASMDQANTEAFF
>TRBJ1-1|TRBV27|.
CASSRLGGNTEAFF
>TRBJ2-2|TRBV7-6|.
CASSRGGVDTGELFF
>TRBJ1-2|TRBV4-1|.
CASSQTLDRDSFGYTF
>TRBJ1-6|TRBV4-1|.
CASSQEGGSPLHF
>TRBJ1-1|TRBV2|.
CASRGPMGPNTEAFF
>TRBJ2-5|TRBV2|once
CASSGASGGGETQYF
>TRBJ1-1|TRBV3-1/TRBV3-2|.
CASSQKGYTEAFF
>TRBJ1-2|TRBV3-1/TRBV3-2|.
CASSQGATGGYTF
>TRBJ2-2|TRBV29-1|.
CSVAGQSNTGELFF
>TRBJ2-1|TRBV9|.
CASSPGTGANEQFF
>TRBJ2-1|TRBV5-1|once
CASSLSLSGGPEGEQFF
>TRBJ2-6|TRBV19|few
CASSPKLRQGALGANVLTF
>TRBJ2-2|TRBV13|.
CASSPGTGGRELFF
>TRBJ1-3|TRBV19|.
CASSGGQGRSGNTIYF
>TRBJ1-2|TRBV2|once
CASSESGRGRGYTF
>TRBJ2-3|TRBV7-2|.
CASSLGTGAKRGTQYF
>TRBJ2-5|TRBV29-1|.
CSVVDGGLPETQYF
>TRBJ1-2|TRBV5-1|.
CASSLGDRGLTF
>TRBJ2-1|TRBV5-4|once
CASSPGGLAGNNEQFF
>TRBJ2-3|TRBV29-1|many
CSVERTLGTDTQYF
>TRBJ1-5|TRBV7-2|.
CASSKSGTNQPQHF
>TRBJ2-7|TRBV13|.
CASRPVQGRRTRGYEQYF
>TRBJ2-7|TRBV6-5|few
CASRLDGGSYEQYF
>TRBJ2-7|TRBV28|.
CVAGRGNNEQYF
>TRBJ1-2|TRBV6-6|.
CASSSARDKNYGYTF
>TRBJ1-1|TRBV7-2|.
CASSKGASDTEAFF
>TRBJ2-7|TRBV29-1|.
CSAQGRWQGEQYF
>TRBJ1-2|TRBV25-1|few
CASSDRGQVYGYTF
>TRBJ1-5|TRBV30|.
CASSGQPNQAQHF
>TRBJ1-3|TRBV3-1/TRBV3-2|.
CASSPQGSSWGNTIYF
>TRBJ1-1|TRBV7-2|once
CASSSYGGRMNTEAFF
>TRBJ2-4|TRBV4-2|.
CASSQEASRGTDQYF
>TRBJ2-3|TRBV15|.
CATSPFSPRAGERTDTQYF
>TRBJ2-1|TRBV29-1|.
CSVELAGIENEQFF
>TRBJ2-3|TRBV5-1|.
CASSKGRGGTDTQYF
>TRBJ2-7|TRBV21-1|.
CASSKDSSYEQYF
>TRBJ2-2|TRBV7-9|.
CASSLDFGEDTGELFF
>TRBJ1-1|TRBV27|.
CASRDRLWTEAFF
>TRBJ1-2|TRBV12-3/TRBV12-4|.
CASSGGFYGYTF
>TRBJ1-1|TRBV3-1/TRBV3-2|once
CASSQYRENTEAFF
>TRBJ1-2|TRBV7-2|.
CASSRRLKGYTF
>TRBJ1-4|TRBV6-5|.
CASSTAEATNEKLFF